Below, one TCR beta chain is given with its context. This sample includes further DNA sequences coding for the same CDR3. CDR3 size: 13 residues. Germline V gene sequence: CDR1 SGHRS, CDR2 YFSETQ. The ends lost 4 bases at V and 5 bases at J; junction bases unmatched: 3. Only in-frame clones appear in the TCRdb table, and some are missing; sequencing was by immunoSEQ multiplex PCR. The table includes 250,000 to 350,000 clones, approximately 88% detected once. This specimen belongs to a study of blood T cell repertoires in COVID-19. As for the study in general: Samples representing acute and convalescent COVID-19 were sourced from the United States, Italy and Spain. PBMCs, B-cell-depleted T cells, or T cells were the source of the cDNA or gDNA that made up the material.

The TCR was taken from a woman in her thirties who had recovered from COVID-19. The sequencing sample was made of peripheral blood. The chain joins TRBV5-1 to TRBJ2-5, with 9 bases fitting TRBD1. CDR3 sequence reads: CASSPGQGETQYF. In nucleotides, the CDR3 is TGCGCCAGCAGCCCTGGACAGGGGGAGACCCAGTACTTC. Filled out from reference TRBV5-1 and TRBJ2-5, the complete variable domain reads KAGVTQTPRYLIKTRGQQVTLSCSPISGHRSVSWYQQTPGQGLQFLFEYFSETQRNKGNFPGRFSGRQFSNSRSEMNVSTLELGDSALYLCASSPGQGETQYFGPGTRLLVL.